Below, one TCR beta chain is given with its context. Its antigen is unknown. Sequenced by immunoSEQ multiplex PCR; TCRdb stores in-frame clones only, minus some. The sample has about 62,000 clones; roughly 82% are singletons. These data are taken from a study of OX40 agonist ivuxolimab in advanced cancers. Study-wide background: With a range of roughly 23 to 79, age averaged roughly 60 years, and 65% to 85% were male.

Germline values: CDR1 SNHLY, CDR2 FYNNEI. Trimming took 5 bases from V and 1 from J, leaving 21 bases between them. CDR3 size: 17 residues. The study's findings and limits: Among the lowest peripheral clonal expansion occurred in 0.1-3.0 mg/kg partial responders. Dosing at 0.1 to 3.0 mg/kg was accompanied by clonal expansion of CD4+ and CD8+ blood T cells by week 6. More expanded clones were seen, on average, in CD8+ T cells than in CD4+.

The specimen comprised CD4+ or CD8+ T cells sorted from blood, sampled in a trial of the OX40 agonist ivuxolimab. This TCR was recovered from an adult with an advanced solid tumor such as melanoma, head and neck, liver or kidney cancer. This chain uses TRBV2 with TRBJ2-7; D is unresolved. The CDR3 region is CASSPGIAYPPSYEQYF. Written as DNA, the CDR3 is TGTGCCAGCAGTCCCGGCATAGCATATCCCCCTTCCTACGAGCAGTACTTC.